One sample yielded the 19 T cell receptor beta chains listed below, sequenced in a study of shared clonotypes between healthy human individuals. Clones were read by immunoSEQ multiplex PCR, and TCRdb kept only the in-frame ones, dropping some. The profile shows millions of clones, around 96% of them singletons. Naive CD8 cells lacked CD45RO, underwent positive selection for CCR7 and left out terminally differentiated effector memory CD45RA+ cells. Sequenced material: naive CD8+ T cells sorted from blood. These receptors were collected from a man aged 18 to 30 in good health.

The chain recombines TRBV2 with TRBJ2-5; 8 positions agree with TRBD1. The CDR3 has 15 amino acids. Germline values: CDR1 SNHLY, CDR2 FYNNEI. V was clipped by 7 bases and J by 4 bases; unmatched bases: 11. The CDR3 nucleotides are TGTGCCAGCACTTACAGGGGGACGGCGGGAGAGACCCAGTACTTC. Protein sequence: CASTYRGTAGETQYF.

This rearrangement joins TRBV7-9 to TRBJ2-7; 7 bases map to TRBD1. Germline values: CDR1 SEHNR, CDR2 FQNEAQ (reference sequence). J was trimmed by 2 bases and V by 5 bases; bases with no gene match: 9. The CDR3 is made up of 15 amino acids. The CDR3 sequence is CASSKQGQPAYEQYF. DNA for the CDR3: TGTGCCAGCAGCAAACAGGGGCAGCCAGCCTACGAGCAGTACTTC.

The chain carries TRBV11-2 and TRBJ2-7; tentatively, D is TRBD1 (5 bases). The CDR3 is made up of 14 amino acids. The V end lost 6 bases, the J end lost 3 bases, and 15 bases lay between the germline ends. The V gene's germline CDR1 is SGHAT and CDR2 FQNNGV. CDR3 nucleotides: TGTGCCAGCAGACCGTCAGGGTCGGGCTACGAGCAGTACTTC. Its translation: CASRPSGSGYEQYF. Full variable domain (missing parts from reference TRBV11-2 and TRBJ2-7): EAGVAQSPRYKIIEKRQSVAFWCNPISGHATLYWYQQILGQGPKLLIQFQNNGVVDDSQLPKDRFSAERLKGVDSTLKIQPAKLEDSAVYLCASRPSGSGYEQYFGPGTRLTVT.

The chain recombines TRBV7-9 with TRBJ1-1; D is unclear. Germline V gives CDR1 SEHNR, CDR2 FQNEAQ (reference sequence). The CDR3 is 15 residues long. V lost 3 bases, J lost 0 bases, and 11 bases lay in between. CDR3 DNA sequence: TGTGCCAGCAGCTTTAAGGAGGGATTGAACACTGAAGCTTTCTTT. This sequence encodes CASSFKEGLNTEAFF. Drawing the rest from reference TRBV7-9 and TRBJ1-1, the complete variable domain is DTGVSQNPRHKITKRGQNVTFRCDPISEHNRLYWYRQTLGQGPEFLTYFQNEAQLEKSRLLSDRFSAERPKGSFSTLEIQRTEQGDSAMYLCASSFKEGLNTEAFFGQGTRLTVV.

This clone showed up just once. The V gene is TRBV6-5, the J gene TRBJ1-2, with D tentatively TRBD1 (6 bases). This CDR3 has 14 residues. V lost 5 bases to trimming and J lost 6 bases, with 16 bases between them. Germline values: CDR1 MNHEY, CDR2 SVGAGI. This CDR3 is CASSGSGTLHGYTF. CDR3 coding DNA: TGTGCCAGCAGTGGCTCCGGGACACTTCATGGCTACACCTTC.

A single count supports this clone. The same CDR3 arises from other DNA sequences in this sample as well. The rearrangement joins TRBV6-6 to TRBJ2-3; D is ambiguous. The CDR3 totals 12 residues. The V and J ends lost 4 bases and 1 base respectively, with 3 bases between them. Germline CDR1 is MNHNY and CDR2 is SVGAGI (reference sequence). CDR3 amino acids: CASSSGTDTQYF. The CDR3 DNA is TGTGCCAGCAGTTCGGGCACAGATACGCAGTATTTT.

V is TRBV5-1 and J is TRBJ2-1; no definite D call. The CDR3 runs 15 residues. V was clipped by 3 bases and J by 0 bases, with 10 bases between them. CDR1 and CDR2 (germline): SGHRS, YFSETQ. CDR3 loop: CASSSSRDSYNEQFF. DNA for the CDR3: TGCGCCAGCAGCTCTTCAAGGGACTCCTACAATGAGCAGTTCTTC.

Only one count was recorded for this clone. The chain has TRBV7-8 and TRBJ1-4; weak D call: TRBD1 (6 bases). Germline values: CDR1 SGHVS, CDR2 FQNEAQ. The CDR3 spans 14 residues. Trimming stripped 3 bases from V and 4 bases from J, with 9 bases between. The CDR3 DNA follows: TGTGCCAGCAGCTTCAGGGGAATTAATGAAAAACTGTTTTTT. Amino acid sequence: CASSFRGINEKLFF. Variable domain in full (rest from reference TRBV7-8 and TRBJ1-4): GAGVSQSPRYKVAKRGQDVALRCDPISGHVSLFWYQQALGQGPEFLTYFQNEAQLDKSGLPSDRFFAERPEGSVSTLKIQRTQQEDSAVYLCASSFRGINEKLFFGSGTQLSVL.

The V call is TRBV29-1, the J call TRBJ2-1; tentatively, D is TRBD2 (5 bases). Germline V gene sequence: CDR1 SQVTM, CDR2 ANQGSEA. Between the trimmed V and J ends, which lost 1 base and 9 bases, there was a span of 10 bases. The CDR3 totals 12 residues. The CDR3 is CSVEGGVVEQFF. CDR3 sequence (DNA): TGCAGCGTTGAAGGGGGAGTTGTTGAGCAGTTCTTC.

The V gene is TRBV5-4, the J gene TRBJ2-1; 8 positions match TRBD2. The germline CDR1 and CDR2 sequences are SGHNT and YYREEE (reference sequence). Trimming cost V 2 bases and J 9 bases; bases outside gene matches: 10. The CDR3 sequence is 15 residues long. In DNA, the CDR3 is TGTGCCAGCAGCTTTCATACGGGAGGGCCGGGTGAGCAGTTCTTC. Translating gives CASSFHTGGPGEQFF.

This sequence joins TRBV2 and TRBJ2-1; 8 positions agree with TRBD2. Trimming took 7 bases from V and 3 from J; bases not matched to a gene: 8. This CDR3 has 15 amino acids. Germline lookup yields CDR1 SNHLY and CDR2 FYNNEI. CDR3 sequence: CASNSAGARYNEQFF. In DNA, the CDR3 is TGTGCCAGCAACTCAGCGGGGGCCCGCTACAATGAGCAGTTCTTC.

This chain connects TRBV4-1 to TRBJ1-3; D gene ambiguous. The CDR3 loop spans 16 amino acids. Trimming removed 4 bases from V and 0 bases from J, with 13 bases in between. CDR1 MGHRA and CDR2 YSYEKL come from the germline V gene. As DNA, the CDR3 is TGCGCCAGCAGCCTAGTCCCCCGGGGCTCTGGAAACACCATATATTTT. Encoded protein: CASSLVPRGSGNTIYF.

The chain couples TRBV7-9 to TRBJ2-7; D is unclear. Trimming pared 5 bases from V and 4 bases from J, leaving 9 bases between. Germline CDR1 is SEHNR and CDR2 is FQNEAQ (reference sequence). The CDR3 has 12 residues. The CDR3 sequence: CASSRALYEQYF. In nucleotides, the CDR3 is TGTGCCAGCAGCCGGGCTTTGTACGAGCAGTACTTC.

The chain couples TRBV27 to TRBJ1-2, with a tentative D call TRBD1 (6 bases). CDR3 length equals 14 residues. CDR1 MNHEY and CDR2 SMNVEV come from the germline V gene (reference sequence). V was pared by 5 bases and J by 5 bases, with 15 bases between. This CDR3 is CASSQTGHPYGYTF. The CDR3 region has the DNA TGTGCCAGCAGTCAAACGGGACACCCTTATGGCTACACCTTC.

A remark on this clone: Other DNA sequences in the same sample also yield this CDR3. This chain connects TRBV7-9 to TRBJ2-5, with TRBD1 matching 8 bases. Germline CDR1 SEHNR, CDR2 FQNEAQ (reference sequence). Trimming cost V 1 base and J 2 bases; bases outside gene matches: 0. The CDR3 has 14 residues. The CDR3, as DNA: TGTGCCAGCAGCTTAGGGACAGGGCAAGAGACCCAGTACTTC. This sequence encodes CASSLGTGQETQYF.

The chain combines TRBV7-9 with TRBJ1-6; D gene unclear. Germline V gene sequence: CDR1 SEHNR, CDR2 FQNEAQ (reference sequence). V lost 11 bases to trimming and J lost 8 bases, with 13 bases between them. This CDR3 has 12 amino acids. The DNA of the CDR3 is TGTGCCGGCCGGATGGGAGATTCACCCCTCCACTTT. Amino acids: CAGRMGDSPLHF.

Worth noting for this clone: Other DNA sequences in the sample encode the same CDR3. The gene calls are TRBV5-1 and TRBJ2-1, with TRBD2 identical over 9 bases. This CDR3 region has 16 residues. V trimming: 0 bases; J trimming: 4 bases; junction bases outside the gene matches: 5. In germline, CDR1 is SGHRS, CDR2 YFSETQ. Here the CDR3 reads CASSLVGLAGYNEQFF. The CDR3 DNA is TGCGCCAGCAGCTTGGTTGGTCTAGCGGGATACAATGAGCAGTTCTTC.

The rearrangement uses TRBV11-2 and TRBJ2-7, with D perhaps TRBD2 (5 bases). CDR1 is SGHAT and CDR2 is FQNNGV in the germline V gene. Trimming removed 5 bases at V and 5 bases at J, with 16 bases between. The CDR3 sequence is 14 residues long. The CDR3 DNA follows: TGTGCCAGCAGCCTCCCTGGAGGCCGGAACGAGCAGTACTTC. Encoded protein: CASSLPGGRNEQYF.

The J gene is TRBJ2-7, the V gene TRBV7-9, with TRBD2 as a possible D gene (6 bases). Per the germline V gene, CDR1 is SEHNR and CDR2 is FQNEAQ (reference sequence). V lost 8 bases and J lost 0, with 11 bases in between. This CDR3 has 13 residues. The CDR3 loop reads CASHGGVSYEQYF. DNA of the CDR3: TGTGCCAGCCATGGAGGGGTCTCCTACGAGCAGTACTTC.